Listed below are T cell receptor beta chains from one sample, sequenced in a study of blood T cell repertoires in COVID-19. Repertoires were generated with immunoSEQ multiplex PCR, while TCRdb's copy carries only in-frame clones and drops some. Here the sample spans under 55,000 clones, around 85% being singletons. Sequencing was carried out using peripheral blood. The receptor source for this set is a human donor in a cohort sampled during active COVID-19. The CDR3 runs from the conserved cysteine through the conserved F or W. The D gene is left open where the match is weak. The size entry is marked missing in some rows and otherwise reads once, few, many or a size class.

d_call | clone_size | j_call | cdr3_length | v_call | cdr3_aa | cdr3_nt
TRBD2 | - | TRBJ2-3 | 13 | TRBV12-3/TRBV12-4 | CASSSAGADTQYF | TGTGCCAGCAGTTCAGCGGGAGCAGATACGCAGTATTTT
- | - | TRBJ2-3 | 20 | TRBV21-1 | CASTALTGTREKTYTDTQYF | TGTGCCAGCACTGCCTTAACCGGGACACGGGAAAAGACCTACACAGATACGCAGTATTTT
TRBD1 | - | TRBJ2-7 | 14 | TRBV30 | CAWTAGTGGSEQYF | TGTGCCTGGACCGCCGGGACAGGGGGTTCCGAGCAGTACTTC
- | - | TRBJ1-5 | 15 | TRBV19 | CASSIGRSSNQPQHF | TGTGCCAGTAGTATAGGCAGGTCTAGCAATCAGCCCCAGCATTTT
TRBD1 | - | TRBJ1-4 | 19 | TRBV19 | CASSTPVGQPPTMMQKLFF | TGTGCCAGTAGCACCCCCGTGGGACAGCCCCCAACTATGATGCAAAAACTGTTTTTT
- | - | TRBJ1-4 | 14 | TRBV11-3 | CASSLVPRVSGLFF | TGTGCCAGCAGCTTAGTTCCTCGGGTCTCCGGACTGTTTTTT
- | - | TRBJ2-2 | 15 | TRBV5-5 | CASSPFPTSTGELFF | TGTGCCAGCAGTCCTTTCCCGACTAGCACCGGGGAGCTGTTTTTT
- | - | TRBJ1-5 | 12 | TRBV7-9 | CASSHINQPQHF | TGTGCCAGCAGCCACATCAATCAGCCCCAGCATTTT
TRBD1 | - | TRBJ2-7 | 15 | TRBV7-2 | CASSLVVTGPVEQYF | TGTGCCAGCAGCTTAGTCGTGACAGGGCCCGTCGAGCAGTACTTC
- | - | TRBJ2-1 | 14 | TRBV4-2 | CASSRGGEYNEQFF | TGTGCCAGCAGCCGCGGAGGGGAGTACAATGAGCAGTTCTTC
- | - | TRBJ1-2 | 12 | TRBV5-8 | CASSRQRLGYTF | TGTGCCAGCAGCCGTCAGCGTCTGGGCTACACCTTC
TRBD2 | - | TRBJ2-1 | 16 | TRBV14 | CASSQEAGGTYNEQFF | TGTGCCAGCAGCCAAGAGGCGGGGGGGACCTACAATGAGCAGTTCTTC
TRBD1 | - | TRBJ2-5 | 12 | TRBV29-1 | CSVPGTGGTQYF | TGCAGCGTCCCCGGGACAGGAGGGACCCAGTACTTC
- | - | TRBJ1-4 | 12 | TRBV6-6 | CAGGQANEKLFF | TGTGCCGGGGGCCAAGCTAATGAAAAACTGTTTTTT
- | - | TRBJ1-6 | 16 | TRBV27 | CASSSSGSSYNSPLHF | TGTGCCAGCAGTTCTTCAGGAAGCTCCTATAATTCACCCCTCCACTTT
TRBD1 | - | TRBJ2-7 | 13 | TRBV7-8 | CASSLTGVGEQYF | TGTGCCAGCAGCTTAACAGGGGTGGGCGAGCAGTACTTC
TRBD1 | - | TRBJ1-1 | 16 | TRBV6-2/TRBV6-3 | CASSRTGTPVGTEAFF | TGTGCCAGCAGCCGGACAGGGACACCTGTTGGCACTGAAGCTTTCTTT
TRBD1 | - | TRBJ1-1 | 15 | TRBV28 | CASSLWGTENTEAFF | TGTGCCAGCAGTTTGTGGGGGACAGAAAACACTGAAGCTTTCTTT
- | - | TRBJ2-2 | 13 | TRBV6-5 | CASSYEVTGELFF | TGTGCCAGCAGTTACGAGGTCACCGGGGAGCTGTTTTTT
- | - | TRBJ2-3 | 15 | TRBV5-8 | CASSLLGGSTDTQYF | TGTGCCAGCAGCTTGTTGGGGGGTAGCACAGATACGCAGTATTTT
TRBD1 | - | TRBJ1-5 | 16 | TRBV19 | CASSVEQGLGNQPQHF | TGTGCCAGTAGTGTCGAACAGGGGCTGGGCAATCAGCCCCAGCATTTT
- | - | TRBJ2-1 | 14 | TRBV19 | CASSISLTYNEQFF | TGTGCCAGTAGTATTAGCCTCACCTACAATGAGCAGTTCTTC
TRBD1 | - | TRBJ1-2 | 12 | TRBV19 | CASTGQGSGYTF | TGTGCCAGCACTGGACAGGGTAGCGGCTACACCTTC
TRBD1 | - | TRBJ2-7 | 13 | TRBV27 | CASSRQGSYEQYF | TGTGCCAGCAGCCGACAGGGGTCCTACGAGCAGTACTTC
- | few | TRBJ2-2 | 14 | TRBV2 | CASTLRGGTGELFF | TGTGCCAGCACCCTGAGGGGGGGAACCGGGGAGCTGTTTTTT
TRBD2 | - | TRBJ2-1 | 16 | TRBV4-3 | CASSQALAGEYNEQFF | TGCGCCAGCAGCCAAGCACTAGCGGGGGAGTACAATGAGCAGTTCTTC
- | - | TRBJ1-5 | 15 | TRBV19 | CASSIDGGSYQPQHF | TGTGCCAGTAGTATAGATGGAGGGAGCTATCAGCCCCAGCATTTT
- | once | TRBJ1-5 | 14 | TRBV15 | CATSREGHRRPQHF | TGTGCCACCAGCAGAGAGGGACACCGCCGGCCCCAGCATTTT
TRBD2 | - | TRBJ2-1 | 15 | TRBV25-1 | CASSVSVAGNNEQFF | TGTGCCAGCAGTGTGTCGGTAGCGGGTAACAATGAGCAGTTCTTC
TRBD2 | - | TRBJ2-7 | 15 | TRBV5-6 | CASSSGLAGFYEQYF | TGTGCCAGCAGCTCGGGACTAGCGGGATTCTACGAGCAGTACTTC
- | - | TRBJ2-3 | 14 | TRBV7-2 | CASIPDYLTDTQYF | TGTGCCAGCATCCCGGACTACCTCACAGATACGCAGTATTTT
TRBD1 | - | TRBJ1-1 | 15 | TRBV3-1/TRBV3-2 | CASSHTGARNTEAFF | TGTGCCAGCAGCCATACAGGGGCCAGGAACACTGAAGCTTTCTTT
- | - | TRBJ2-3 | 14 | TRBV30 | CAWSVGPGEDTQYF | TGTGCCTGGAGTGTGGGCCCGGGGGAAGATACGCAGTATTTT
- | - | TRBJ1-1 | 12 | TRBV6-6 | CASSLTGTEAFF | TGTGCCAGCAGTCTGACGGGCACTGAAGCTTTCTTT
TRBD1 | - | TRBJ2-4 | 17 | TRBV5-5 | CASSPQGAPNSWNIQYF | TGTGCCAGCAGCCCCCAGGGGGCCCCAAATTCATGGAACATTCAGTACTTC
TRBD2 | once | TRBJ2-7 | 14 | TRBV3-1/TRBV3-2 | CASQEKAGLYEQYF | TGTGCCAGCCAGGAAAAAGCGGGGCTCTACGAGCAGTACTTC
TRBD2 | - | TRBJ2-1 | 15 | TRBV10-2 | CASRDGASGNNEQFF | TGCGCCAGCAGAGATGGAGCTAGCGGCAACAATGAGCAGTTCTTC
TRBD1 | once | TRBJ2-5 | 15 | TRBV5-1 | CASSLGQGSQETQYF | TGCGCCAGCAGCTTGGGACAGGGGAGCCAAGAGACCCAGTACTTC
- | - | TRBJ2-6 | 15 | TRBV19 | CASRGVGTGANVLTF | TGTGCCAGTCGAGGCGTCGGGACTGGGGCCAACGTCCTGACTTTC
TRBD1 | once | TRBJ1-5 | 18 | TRBV6-1 | CASSGQGGQVGLGQPQHF | TGTGCCAGCAGTGGACAAGGGGGACAGGTCGGATTGGGTCAGCCCCAGCATTTT